One sample yielded the 15 T cell receptor beta chains listed below, sequenced in a study of naive and memory T cell subsets. Treatment denoted: skin biopsy from PPD injection site in Mantoux-positive individual. An oligonucleotide containing a UMI was ligated to the 3' end of TCR cDNA. Amplification of ligated cDNA took four PCR rounds with SP2 and nested alpha and beta constant primers. TCRdb re-analysed the UMI-ligation and nested PCR reads in MiXCR, keeping a single row per CDR3 protein. The sample holds roughly 36,000 distinct CDR3 sequences, approximately 11% seen once. The sample was skin, taken from a tuberculin skin test site. Receptor source: an adult in good health.

This clonotype was counted at least ten times. The rearrangement joins TRBV11-2 to TRBJ2-7; TRBD1 aligns across 7 bases. Germline-derived CDR1 and CDR2 are SGHAT and FQNNGV. The CDR3 covers 13 residues. V gave up 4 bases and J gave up 2 bases; unmatched junction bases: 2. CDR3 protein: CASSWGQPYEQYF. In DNA form, the CDR3 reads TGTGCCAGCAGCTGGGGACAGCCCTACGAGCAGTACTTC.

V usage is TRBV3-1 and J usage is TRBJ2-1, with 8 bases aligning to TRBD2. Per the germline V gene, CDR1 is LGHDT and CDR2 is YNNKEL (reference sequence). Trimming took 0 bases from V and 6 from J; bases not matched to a gene: 19. The CDR3 consists of 20 residues. The CDR3 DNA follows: TGTGCCAGCAGCCAAGAGCTTATTAGCGGGATAGATCTACGGGGCAATGAGCAGTTCTTC. Translation gives CASSQELISGIDLRGNEQFF.

The V call is TRBV5-5, the J call TRBJ2-2, with D hard to call. V was pared by 1 base and J by 1 base, with 11 bases between. The length of the CDR3 is 16 residues. CDR1 and CDR2 (germline): SGHKS, YYEKEE (reference sequence). The CDR3, as DNA: TGTGCCAGCAGCTTGAGGGCAGCTGAGAACACCGGGGAGCTGTTTTTT. This translates into CASSLRAAENTGELFF.

This clonotype was observed many times. The J gene is TRBJ2-3, the V gene TRBV6-5, with 12 bases fitting TRBD2. J lost 0 bases, V lost 6 bases, and 4 bases had no gene match. Per the germline V gene, CDR1 is MNHEY and CDR2 is SVGAGI. This CDR3 has 16 amino acids. The CDR3 protein is CASRRTSGASTDTQYF. The CDR3 DNA follows: TGTGCCAGCAGGAGGACTAGCGGGGCTAGCACAGATACGCAGTATTTT.

This clonotype was recorded a few times. The chain couples TRBV28 to TRBJ1-5; 8 bases match TRBD1. CDR1 and CDR2 from the germline V gene are MDHEN and SYDVKM. V shed 0 bases and J 3 bases; nucleotides not matched to a gene: 7. CDR3 size: 17 residues. CDR3 sequence (DNA): TGTGCCAGCAGTTTATGGGGGGGACAGGCGAACAATCAGCCCCAGCATTTT. The encoded protein is CASSLWGGQANNQPQHF.

Only a few counts were recorded for this clonotype. J is TRBJ2-7 and V is TRBV7-2, with D hard to call. Germline assignment: CDR1 SGHTA and CDR2 FQGNSA. The CDR3 sequence is 14 residues long. V lost 1 base and J 2 bases, leaving 9 bases between the germline ends. The CDR3 is CASSLGAVTYEQYF. The CDR3 DNA sequence: TGTGCCAGCAGCTTAGGGGCTGTGACCTACGAGCAGTACTTC.

The chain links TRBV20-1 to TRBJ1-2; D is unresolved. The CDR3 is made up of 14 amino acids. V was pared by 5 bases and J by 4 bases, with 17 bases between. Germline assignment: CDR1 DFQATT and CDR2 SNEGSKA (reference sequence). CDR3 sequence reads: CSAPPDGIFYGYTF. Written as DNA, the CDR3 is TGCAGTGCTCCTCCCGACGGAATCTTCTATGGCTACACCTTC.

This rearrangement joins TRBV3-1 to TRBJ1-1; tentatively, D is TRBD1 (6 bases). Germline V lookup: CDR1 LGHDT, CDR2 YNNKEL (reference sequence). V was pared by 2 bases and J by 3 bases, with 10 bases between. CDR3 length equals 14 residues. CDR3 sequence reads: CASSQSSGDTEAFF. CDR3 DNA sequence: TGTGCCAGCAGCCAATCGTCAGGGGACACTGAAGCTTTCTTT. Based on the CDR3 plus reference TRBV3-1 and TRBJ1-1, the full variable domain is DTAVSQTPKYLVTQMGNDKSIKCEQNLGHDTMYWYKQDSKKFLKIMFSYNNKELIINETVPNRFSPKSPDKAHLNLHINSLELGDSAVYFCASSQSSGDTEAFFGQGTRLTVV.

This clonotype was counted at least ten times. CDR3 DNA sequence: TGCAGTGCTCCCAGGGGATCCTACGAGCAGTACTTC. Amino acids: CSAPRGSYEQYF. The chain combines TRBV20-1 with TRBJ2-7, with D tentatively TRBD1 (6 bases). Germline values: CDR1 DFQATT, CDR2 SNEGSKA (reference sequence). This CDR3 is 12 amino acids long. Trimming shortened V by 5 bases and J by 1 base, and 9 bases separated the two germline ends.

The chain is built from TRBV7-2 and TRBJ1-1, with TRBD1 matching 8 bases. V shed 5 bases and J 4 bases; nucleotides not matched to a gene: 9. The CDR3 is made up of 15 amino acids. Germline V gives CDR1 SGHTA, CDR2 FQGNSA. The CDR3 protein is CASSDRGIKATEAFF. DNA of the CDR3: TGTGCCAGCAGCGACAGGGGTATTAAGGCCACTGAAGCTTTCTTT.

This clonotype has ten or more counts. The chain links TRBV2 to TRBJ2-1; D unresolved. The V end was cut by 6 bases, the J end by 8 bases, with 11 bases between. Germline V gives CDR1 SNHLY, CDR2 FYNNEI. The CDR3 length is 12 residues. CDR3 sequence reads: CASSLTVDEQFF. The CDR3 DNA reads as TGTGCCAGCAGCCTTACAGTGGATGAGCAGTTCTTC.

The V gene is TRBV29-1, the J gene TRBJ1-1, with a weak D call TRBD1 (6 bases). Germline V gene lookup returns CDR1 SQVTM and CDR2 ANQGSEA. Trimming removed 3 bases from V and 10 bases from J, with 18 bases in between. The CDR3 has 13 residues. CDR3 region: CSVDRGGQGLAFF. In nucleotides, the CDR3 is TGCAGCGTTGATCGGGGGGGGCAGGGACTAGCTTTCTTT.

In its sample, this clonotype was seen a few times. This chain uses TRBV5-6 with TRBJ2-3; D remains ambiguous. Germline V gene data show CDR1 as SGHDT and CDR2 as YYEEEE. CDR3 length: 13 residues. The ends were cut back, 5 bases at V and 0 bases at J, with 7 bases in the middle. This chain's CDR3 is CASRIRSTDTQYF. The CDR3 DNA follows: TGTGCCAGCAGAATACGGAGCACAGATACGCAGTATTTT.

This clonotype turned up a few times. This sequence joins TRBV19 and TRBJ1-5, with 9 bases that match TRBD1. The CDR3 runs to 13 residues. Germline values: CDR1 LNHDA, CDR2 SQIVND (reference sequence). Trimming removed 8 bases from V and 4 bases from J; junction bases left unmatched: 3. The DNA of the CDR3 is TGTGCCAGTGGCGACAGGGGGAATCAGCCCCAGCATTTT. Translation gives CASGDRGNQPQHF.

This clonotype was picked up many times. The chain couples TRBV21-1 to TRBJ2-4; TRBD2, the table's D call, lacks a check against the DNA. TRBV21-1 is designated a pseudogene. This CDR3 comprises 14 residues. CDR3 nucleotides: TGTGCCAGCAGCAAAGCCGCGGGCGGAAACATTCAGTACTTC. Translating gives CASSKAAGGNIQYF.